This TCR beta chain was identified during a study of blood T cell repertoires in COVID-19. Clones were sequenced by immunoSEQ multiplex PCR, and TCRdb holds only the in-frame ones, with some missing. The sample includes 240,000 or so clones, 85% to 90% of them seen just once. The CDR3 has 17 residues. Germline lookup yields CDR1 SGHVS and CDR2 FQNEAQ. Trimming shortened V by 7 bases and J by 3 bases, and 23 bases separated the two germline ends. The chain carries TRBV7-8 and TRBJ2-3; D may be TRBD2 (6 bases). The receptor was isolated from a man in his 60s with acute or convalescent COVID-19. Sample: peripheral blood. The CDR3 spells CASNRDSDYLGTDTQYF. As DNA, the CDR3 is TGTGCCAGCAACCGGGACTCGGACTATCTGGGAACAGATACGCAGTATTTT.